The rows below give T cell receptor beta chains drawn from one sample of a study of shared clonotypes between healthy human individuals. Only in-frame clones appear in the TCRdb table, and some are missing; sequencing was by immunoSEQ multiplex PCR. This table holds about 470,000 clones, roughly 77% found once. Material: PBMCs. The receptors originated from a woman aged 40 to 50 in good health. Some clones in this sample may be carry-over from other donors' samples. Both conserved end residues are part of each CDR3. Fields, in order: J gene, clone size, V gene, D gene, CDR3 protein, CDR3 DNA. The D gene is left open where the match is weak. Clone size, where shown, is once, few, many, or a class for clones that have expanded.

j_gene: TRBJ2-7; abundance: -; v_gene: TRBV19; d_gene: TRBD1; CDR3aa: CASSMKDRVSYEQYF; CDR3nt: TGTGCCAGTAGTATGAAGGACAGGGTCTCCTACGAGCAGTACTTC
j_gene: TRBJ1-1; abundance: -; v_gene: TRBV7-9; d_gene: TRBD1; CDR3aa: CASSLETGGQTEAFF; CDR3nt: TGTGCCAGCAGCTTAGAGACAGGGGGGCAGACTGAAGCTTTCTTT
j_gene: TRBJ1-5; abundance: few; v_gene: TRBV28; d_gene: TRBD1; CDR3aa: CASSPAQGAIQPQHF; CDR3nt: TGTGCCAGCAGCCCCGCGCAGGGGGCTATTCAGCCCCAGCATTTT
j_gene: TRBJ2-2; abundance: -; v_gene: TRBV10-3; d_gene: TRBD1; CDR3aa: CAITTTGDTGELFF; CDR3nt: TGTGCCATCACCACGACAGGGGACACCGGGGAGCTGTTTTTT
j_gene: TRBJ1-4; abundance: -; v_gene: TRBV27; d_gene: -; CDR3aa: CASSLVAGATNEKLFF; CDR3nt: TGTGCCAGCAGTTTGGTGGCGGGAGCAACTAATGAAAAACTGTTTTTT
j_gene: TRBJ1-1; abundance: many; v_gene: TRBV6-1; d_gene: -; CDR3aa: CASRLGKDTEAFF; CDR3nt: TGTGCCAGCAGACTAGGGAAAGACACTGAAGCTTTCTTT
j_gene: TRBJ2-3; abundance: -; v_gene: TRBV13; d_gene: TRBD2; CDR3aa: CASSSGLAGSTDTQYF; CDR3nt: TGTGCCAGCAGCTCGGGACTAGCGGGAAGCACAGATACGCAGTATTTT
j_gene: TRBJ2-2; abundance: -; v_gene: TRBV18; d_gene: -; CDR3aa: CASSHTEVTYTGELFF; CDR3nt: TGTGCCAGCTCCCACACAGAAGTCACGTACACCGGGGAGCTGTTTTTT
j_gene: TRBJ1-2; abundance: -; v_gene: TRBV10-2; d_gene: -; CDR3aa: CASKSLTGSYGYTF; CDR3nt: TGCGCCAGCAAGTCCCTTACAGGGTCCTATGGCTACACCTTC
j_gene: TRBJ2-7; abundance: -; v_gene: TRBV28; d_gene: TRBD2; CDR3aa: CGTRTAGAGRNEQYF; CDR3nt: TGTGGAACACGTACGGCGGGAGCAGGGAGGAACGAGCAGTACTTC
j_gene: TRBJ2-1; abundance: -; v_gene: TRBV18; d_gene: -; CDR3aa: CASSRGYNEQFF; CDR3nt: TGTGCCAGCTCACGGGGCTACAATGAGCAGTTCTTC
j_gene: TRBJ1-5; abundance: -; v_gene: TRBV11-2; d_gene: TRBD1; CDR3aa: CAGSLDRVIGQPQHF; CDR3nt: TGTGCCGGCAGCTTAGACAGGGTGATCGGCCAGCCCCAGCATTTT
j_gene: TRBJ2-7; abundance: -; v_gene: TRBV27; d_gene: TRBD1; CDR3aa: CASSPTRDRGLREQYF; CDR3nt: TGTGCCAGCAGTCCGACCCGAGACAGGGGGCTGCGGGAGCAGTACTTC
j_gene: TRBJ1-1; abundance: -; v_gene: TRBV30; d_gene: -; CDR3aa: CAFDTNTEAFF; CDR3nt: TGTGCCTTTGACACGAACACTGAAGCTTTCTTT
j_gene: TRBJ2-7; abundance: -; v_gene: TRBV5-5; d_gene: -; CDR3aa: CASSLTYRVGSYEQYF; CDR3nt: TGTGCCAGCAGCTTGACCTACAGGGTGGGTTCCTACGAGCAGTACTTC
j_gene: TRBJ2-1; abundance: -; v_gene: TRBV30; d_gene: TRBD2; CDR3aa: CAWSGAGGSYNEQFF; CDR3nt: TGTGCCTGGAGTGGAGCGGGAGGGTCCTACAATGAGCAGTTCTTC
j_gene: TRBJ2-4; abundance: -; v_gene: TRBV28; d_gene: TRBD2; CDR3aa: CASSLGGAAGAKNIQYF; CDR3nt: TGTGCCAGCAGTCTCGGGGGGGCGGCTGGGGCCAAAAACATTCAGTACTTC
j_gene: TRBJ2-3; abundance: -; v_gene: TRBV7-3; d_gene: -; CDR3aa: CASSLKGTDTQYF; CDR3nt: TGTGCCAGCAGCTTAAAGGGCACAGATACGCAGTATTTT
j_gene: TRBJ2-3; abundance: -; v_gene: TRBV27; d_gene: -; CDR3aa: CASSSAGSLTQYF; CDR3nt: TGTGCCAGCAGTTCGGCGGGGTCTCTAACGCAGTATTTT
j_gene: TRBJ1-1; abundance: -; v_gene: TRBV6-6; d_gene: -; CDR3aa: CASGFTEAFF; CDR3nt: TGTGCCAGCGGGTTCACTGAAGCTTTCTTT
j_gene: TRBJ1-4; abundance: -; v_gene: TRBV29-1; d_gene: -; CDR3aa: CSARTDEKLFF; CDR3nt: TGCAGCGCCAGGACAGATGAAAAACTGTTTTTT
j_gene: TRBJ1-2; abundance: -; v_gene: TRBV7-4; d_gene: -; CDR3aa: CASSLAASNYGYTF; CDR3nt: TGTGCCAGCAGCTTAGCAGCCTCTAACTATGGCTACACCTTC
j_gene: TRBJ2-1; abundance: -; v_gene: TRBV27; d_gene: -; CDR3aa: CASSSWGRGSYNEQFF; CDR3nt: TGTGCCAGCAGTTCGTGGGGGCGGGGCTCCTACAATGAGCAGTTCTTC
j_gene: TRBJ2-7; abundance: -; v_gene: TRBV5-8; d_gene: TRBD2; CDR3aa: CASSWGGSYEQYF; CDR3nt: TGTGCCAGCAGTTGGGGGGGCTCCTACGAGCAGTACTTC
j_gene: TRBJ2-5; abundance: -; v_gene: TRBV27; d_gene: -; CDR3aa: CASSLRQGGETQYF; CDR3nt: TGTGCCAGCAGTCTCCGACAGGGAGGGGAGACCCAGTACTTC
j_gene: TRBJ2-1; abundance: -; v_gene: TRBV29-1; d_gene: TRBD2; CDR3aa: CSVLSGRAANEQFF; CDR3nt: TGCAGCGTTCTTAGCGGGAGGGCCGCTAATGAGCAGTTCTTC
j_gene: TRBJ1-5; abundance: -; v_gene: TRBV27; d_gene: TRBD1; CDR3aa: CASRDRGRRNQPQHF; CDR3nt: TGTGCCAGCCGGGACAGGGGGCGCCGCAATCAGCCCCAGCATTTT
j_gene: TRBJ1-1; abundance: -; v_gene: TRBV7-2; d_gene: -; CDR3aa: CASSLQGWTEAFF; CDR3nt: TGTGCCAGCAGCTTACAGGGTTGGACTGAAGCTTTCTTT
j_gene: TRBJ2-3; abundance: -; v_gene: TRBV7-3; d_gene: -; CDR3aa: CASSLRPTDTQYF; CDR3nt: TGTGCCAGCAGCTTAAGGCCCACAGATACGCAGTATTTT
j_gene: TRBJ1-2; abundance: -; v_gene: TRBV28; d_gene: -; CDR3aa: CASSAGGDYGYTF; CDR3nt: TGTGCCAGCAGTGCCGGGGGGGACTATGGCTACACCTTC
j_gene: TRBJ1-4; abundance: -; v_gene: TRBV30; d_gene: -; CDR3aa: CAWSRRGGEKLFF; CDR3nt: TGTGCCTGGAGTAGAAGGGGAGGAGAAAAACTGTTTTTT
j_gene: TRBJ2-5; abundance: few; v_gene: TRBV29-1; d_gene: -; CDR3aa: CSVAYPARKETQYF; CDR3nt: TGCAGCGTTGCATACCCCGCCAGGAAAGAGACCCAGTACTTC
j_gene: TRBJ1-4; abundance: -; v_gene: TRBV18; d_gene: -; CDR3aa: CASSPDRSHFERLFF; CDR3nt: TGTGCCAGCTCACCCGACAGATCCCACTTCGAAAGACTGTTTTTT
j_gene: TRBJ2-1; abundance: -; v_gene: TRBV7-2; d_gene: -; CDR3aa: CASSLAVGTSVNRYNEQFF; CDR3nt: TGTGCCAGCAGCTTAGCGGTAGGGACCTCAGTAAACCGTTACAATGAGCAGTTCTTC
j_gene: TRBJ1-1; abundance: -; v_gene: TRBV19; d_gene: -; CDR3aa: CASSIPRATEAFF; CDR3nt: TGTGCCAGTAGTATTCCCAGGGCCACTGAAGCTTTCTTT
j_gene: TRBJ1-2; abundance: once; v_gene: TRBV5-1; d_gene: -; CDR3aa: CASSYFGVQTENGYTF; CDR3nt: TGCGCCAGCAGCTATTTTGGGGTACAGACCGAGAATGGCTACACCTTC
j_gene: TRBJ2-2; abundance: -; v_gene: TRBV30; d_gene: -; CDR3aa: CAWSVGGGRSGELFF; CDR3nt: TGTGCCTGGAGTGTAGGGGGAGGGCGATCCGGGGAGCTGTTTTTT
j_gene: TRBJ2-5; abundance: -; v_gene: TRBV5-1; d_gene: TRBD2; CDR3aa: CASSLAGTSGRAGLETQYF; CDR3nt: TGCGCCAGCAGCTTGGCCGGGACTAGCGGGAGGGCCGGTCTGGAGACCCAGTACTTC
j_gene: TRBJ2-7; abundance: once; v_gene: TRBV6-5; d_gene: -; CDR3aa: CASSYAGEYEQYF; CDR3nt: TGTGCCAGCAGTTACGCAGGGGAGTACGAGCAGTACTTC
j_gene: TRBJ1-2; abundance: -; v_gene: TRBV29-1; d_gene: -; CDR3aa: CSVEDPPPGQAYGYTF; CDR3nt: TGCAGCGTTGAAGATCCCCCGCCGGGGCAAGCCTATGGCTACACCTTC
j_gene: TRBJ2-6; abundance: -; v_gene: TRBV14; d_gene: -; CDR3aa: CASSPLGGANVLTF; CDR3nt: TGTGCCAGCAGCCCCCTGGGGGGGGCCAACGTCCTGACTTTC
j_gene: TRBJ1-5; abundance: -; v_gene: TRBV28; d_gene: -; CDR3aa: CASSLSTAYQPQHF; CDR3nt: TGTGCCAGCAGTTTGTCGACAGCTTATCAGCCCCAGCATTTT
j_gene: TRBJ2-3; abundance: -; v_gene: TRBV7-7; d_gene: -; CDR3aa: CASSLDNTDTQYF; CDR3nt: TGTGCTAGCAGCTTAGACAACACAGATACGCAGTATTTT
j_gene: TRBJ2-7; abundance: -; v_gene: TRBV28; d_gene: -; CDR3aa: CASSFSLAGTKQYF; CDR3nt: TGTGCCAGCAGTTTCTCGCTAGCTGGAACGAAGCAGTACTTC
j_gene: TRBJ2-5; abundance: -; v_gene: TRBV2; d_gene: TRBD2; CDR3aa: CASRGTSGRAWETQYF; CDR3nt: TGTGCCAGCAGAGGGACTAGCGGGAGGGCCTGGGAGACCCAGTACTTC
j_gene: TRBJ1-5; abundance: -; v_gene: TRBV29-1; d_gene: -; CDR3aa: CSVDWNSNQPQHF; CDR3nt: TGCAGCGTTGATTGGAATAGCAATCAGCCCCAGCATTTT
j_gene: TRBJ2-1; abundance: many; v_gene: TRBV5-4; d_gene: -; CDR3aa: CASRTGTGPAAQFF; CDR3nt: TGTGCCAGCAGGACCGGGACTGGCCCCGCTGCGCAGTTCTTC
j_gene: TRBJ1-1; abundance: -; v_gene: TRBV5-6; d_gene: -; CDR3aa: CASSELPGSDIEAFF; CDR3nt: TGTGCCAGCAGCGAACTCCCAGGGTCGGACATTGAAGCTTTCTTT
j_gene: TRBJ2-3; abundance: -; v_gene: TRBV7-6; d_gene: -; CDR3aa: CASSSRRGDTQYF; CDR3nt: TGTGCCAGCAGCTCGAGAAGGGGAGATACGCAGTATTTT
j_gene: TRBJ2-7; abundance: -; v_gene: TRBV30; d_gene: -; CDR3aa: CAWGRGAFYEQYF; CDR3nt: TGTGCCTGGGGGAGGGGGGCGTTCTACGAGCAGTACTTC
j_gene: TRBJ2-3; abundance: -; v_gene: TRBV10-3; d_gene: -; CDR3aa: CAISGTDTQYF; CDR3nt: TGTGCCATCAGTGGGACAGATACGCAGTATTTT
j_gene: TRBJ2-2; abundance: -; v_gene: TRBV6-4; d_gene: -; CDR3aa: CASSDSTGELFF; CDR3nt: TGTGCCAGCAGTGACAGTACCGGGGAGCTGTTTTTT
j_gene: TRBJ2-5; abundance: -; v_gene: TRBV15; d_gene: TRBD1; CDR3aa: CATSRERGQETQYF; CDR3nt: TGTGCCACCAGCAGAGAGAGGGGGCAGGAGACCCAGTACTTC
j_gene: TRBJ2-5; abundance: once; v_gene: TRBV27; d_gene: TRBD2; CDR3aa: CASSLSSRYGGQETQYF; CDR3nt: TGTGCCAGCAGTTTATCGAGCCGCTACGGGGGGCAAGAGACCCAGTACTTC
j_gene: TRBJ1-4; abundance: -; v_gene: TRBV29-1; d_gene: -; CDR3aa: CSVEDSRMGQGEKLFF; CDR3nt: TGCAGCGTTGAGGACAGCCGTATGGGTCAGGGTGAAAAACTGTTTTTT
j_gene: TRBJ2-5; abundance: -; v_gene: TRBV2; d_gene: -; CDR3aa: CASSNDRSQETQYF; CDR3nt: TGTGCCAGCAGTAATGACAGGAGCCAAGAGACCCAGTACTTC
j_gene: TRBJ2-1; abundance: -; v_gene: TRBV28; d_gene: TRBD1; CDR3aa: CASRGDREEQFF; CDR3nt: TGTGCCAGCAGGGGGGACAGGGAAGAGCAGTTCTTC
j_gene: TRBJ2-7; abundance: -; v_gene: TRBV29-1; d_gene: -; CDR3aa: CSVEGRNYEQYF; CDR3nt: TGCAGCGTTGAGGGGAGGAACTACGAGCAGTACTTC
j_gene: TRBJ1-2; abundance: -; v_gene: TRBV4-1; d_gene: -; CDR3aa: CASSQDGTSAGYTF; CDR3nt: TGCGCCAGCAGCCAAGATGGGACCTCCGCTGGCTACACCTTC